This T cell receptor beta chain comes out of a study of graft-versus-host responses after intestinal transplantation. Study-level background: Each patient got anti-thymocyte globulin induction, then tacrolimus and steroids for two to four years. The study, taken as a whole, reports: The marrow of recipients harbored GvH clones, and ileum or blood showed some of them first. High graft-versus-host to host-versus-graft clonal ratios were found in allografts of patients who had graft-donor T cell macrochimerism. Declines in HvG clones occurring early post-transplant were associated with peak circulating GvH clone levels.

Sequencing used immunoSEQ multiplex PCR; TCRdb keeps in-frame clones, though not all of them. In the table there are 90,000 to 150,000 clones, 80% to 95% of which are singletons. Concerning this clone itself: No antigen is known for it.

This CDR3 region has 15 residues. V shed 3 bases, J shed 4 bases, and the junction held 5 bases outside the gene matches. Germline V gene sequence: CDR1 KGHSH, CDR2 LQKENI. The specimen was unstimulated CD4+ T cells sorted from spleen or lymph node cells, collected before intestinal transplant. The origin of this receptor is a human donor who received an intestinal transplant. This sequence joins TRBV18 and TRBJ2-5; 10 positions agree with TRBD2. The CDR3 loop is CASSPGLASRETQYF. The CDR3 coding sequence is TGTGCCAGCTCACCGGGACTAGCGTCTCGAGAGACCCAGTACTTC.